These 10 T cell receptor beta chains were sequenced from one sample in a study of preoperative IRX-2 immunotherapy in early breast cancer. The data were produced by immunoSEQ multiplex PCR, yet TCRdb's version contains in-frame clones alone and is incomplete. The sample carries tens of thousands of clones, 90% to 95% recorded once. Treatment denoted: preoperative locoregional IRX-2 cytokine immunotherapy. Sampling took place from a patient treated with IRX-2 immunotherapy. These receptors all come from a human donor with breast cancer.

The V and J genes are TRBV7-2 and TRBJ2-2, with D hard to call. Trimming cost V 2 bases and J 4 bases, with 8 bases left between them. The CDR3 spans 14 residues. The germline gives CDR1 SGHTA, CDR2 FQGNSA. The CDR3 DNA is TGTGCCAGCAGCTTAATGCAGGTCACCGGGGAGCTGTTTTTT. Amino acids: CASSLMQVTGELFF.

V and J are TRBV7-8 and TRBJ1-2; TRBD1 matches at 12 bases. The ends lost 3 bases at V and 5 bases at J; junction bases unmatched: 10. Germline CDR1 and CDR2: SGHVS and FQNEAQ. This CDR3 has 17 amino acids. CDR3 nucleotides: TGTGCCAGCAGCTTCGCCACGCCGGGACAGGGGGCTTATGGCTACACCTTC. Its translation is CASSFATPGQGAYGYTF.

The chain recombines TRBV4-1 with TRBJ2-1; D remains ambiguous. V dropped 1 base and J dropped 0 bases, with 10 bases sitting between them. Germline CDR1 and CDR2: MGHRA and YSYEKL. CDR3 length equals 16 residues. The CDR3 DNA sequence: TGCGCCAGCAGCCAAGTTATGGGAAGCTCCTACAATGAGCAGTTCTTC. The encoded protein is CASSQVMGSSYNEQFF.

The chain carries TRBV10-3 and TRBJ1-5; D uncertain. This CDR3 region has 14 residues. V was clipped by 0 bases and J by 3 bases, with 6 bases between them. The germline V gene encodes CDR1 ENHRY and CDR2 SYGVKD. The CDR3 DNA sequence: TGTGCCATCAGTGAGTCCGTTCTCAATCAGCCCCAGCATTTT. Its protein is CAISESVLNQPQHF.

The V and J genes are TRBV27 and TRBJ2-2; tentative D call: TRBD2 (6 bases). Per germline, CDR1 MNHEY and CDR2 SMNVEV (reference sequence). There are 18 residues in the CDR3. V was pared by 4 bases and J by 5 bases, with 23 bases between. The CDR3 nucleotides are TGTGCCAGCAGTTGGGACTTCCCATCCACCCTCACAACCGGGGAGCTGTTTTTT. The encoded protein is CASSWDFPSTLTTGELFF.

The rearrangement uses TRBV5-1 and TRBJ2-7, with D tentatively TRBD2 (7 bases). This CDR3 is 17 amino acids long. Trimming removed 1 base at V and 2 bases at J, with 19 bases between. CDR1 and CDR2 (germline): SGHRS, YFSETQ. CDR3 coding DNA: TGCGCCAGCAGCTTGACGGGGGCTAGCGGATCCGCCTACGAGCAGTACTTC. Protein product: CASSLTGASGSAYEQYF.

This sequence joins TRBV30 and TRBJ1-5; a possible D gene is TRBD1 (5 bases). V was cut by 4 bases and J by 2 bases, with 12 bases left in between. CDR1 is GTSNPN, CDR2 SVGIG, per germline (reference sequence). This CDR3 is 14 amino acids long. This CDR3 reads CAWTTVNGNQPQHF. The CDR3 DNA sequence: TGTGCCTGGACGACAGTTAATGGCAATCAGCCCCAGCATTTT.

In this sample, this clone turned up once. V usage is TRBV5-1 and J usage is TRBJ2-1; 11 bases map to TRBD2. Per the germline V gene, CDR1 is SGHRS and CDR2 is YFSETQ. With 2 bases clipped from V and 8 bases from J, the junction kept 18 bases outside the gene matches. The CDR3 has 19 amino acids. DNA for the CDR3: TGCGCCAGCAGCTTATCCTTTCGAGCTGTAGCGGGGGGGCAGGATGAGCAGTTCTTC. The encoded protein is CASSLSFRAVAGGQDEQFF.

The chain combines TRBV27 with TRBJ2-7; TRBD2 matches 11 bases. The CDR3 has 15 amino acids. V lost 5 bases, J lost 5 bases, and 8 bases stayed unmatched. Germline V CDR1 and CDR2: MNHEY, SMNVEV (reference sequence). In DNA form, the CDR3 reads TGTGCCAGCAGTACCTTAGCGGGAGGGGAAGACGAGCAGTACTTC. It codes for CASSTLAGGEDEQYF.

The CDR3: CASSSDRGQSYTF. The DNA of the CDR3 is TGTGCCAGCAGCTCGGACAGGGGACAAAGCTACACCTTC. The chain joins TRBV7-9 to TRBJ1-2; the match to TRBD1 covers 9 bases. Germline-derived CDR1 and CDR2 are SEHNR and FQNEAQ (reference sequence). The CDR3 is 13 amino acids. The V segment lost 4 bases and the J segment 9 bases; nucleotides outside the gene matches: 6.